The following is a T cell receptor beta chain sequence with its context. The antigen is undetermined. Orbital computed tomography and thyroid ultrasound, together with serum TRAb and thyroxine and clinical symptoms, were used for diagnoses. The entry originates in a study of T cells in Graves' hyperthyroidism and ophthalmopathy. The wider study: Any treatment followed the collection of peripheral blood at initial diagnosis. Findings of the study overall: Blood shared most expanded thyroid clonotypes above 0.001.

Trimming pared 2 bases from V and 2 bases from J, leaving 9 bases between. The CDR3 runs to 15 residues. Germline CDR1 MGHRA, CDR2 YSYEKL. The source material, RNA transcripts, was used to amplify TCR beta CDR3 regions. In the first-round RT-PCR of the TCR CDR3, the HTBI primer set was used. TCRdb re-called the multiplex PCR reads with MiXCR, one entry per CDR3 protein. In the table there are around 530,000 distinct CDR3 sequences, about 15% of which are singletons. This chain connects TRBV4-1 to TRBJ1-4; D ambiguous. The clonotype originates from a woman aged 18-29 years with Graves' ophthalmopathy. The sample comprised blood. CDR3 coding DNA: TGCGCCAGCAGCCAAACAGTGTCTACTAATGAAAAACTGTTTTTT. Its protein is CASSQTVSTNEKLFF.